This T cell receptor (beta chain) emerged from a study of T cell responses to AZD1222 COVID-19 vaccine (dated by TCRdb to about 2021). General notes on the study: AZD1222 recipients whose second dose came at about 4 weeks and those whose second dose came at about 12 weeks were combined into one group, since spike-specific TCR depth and breadth did not differ between the two schedules. TCR sequencing was performed for 233 trial participants, of whom 200 to 210 were given two doses of AZD1222 and some 25 were given two doses of MenACWY control vaccine. Trial participants were enrolled by age into subgroups of 18-55, 56-69 and 70-plus years, and around 150, 28 and 57 TCR-sequenced participants, respectively, were included in these subgroups.

The time point label on this specimen signifies: baseline before first vaccination. Vaccinee samples came from UK trials COV001 and COV002, including a single-blind randomized controlled phase 2/3 trial of AZD1222 (ChAdOx1 nCoV-19) in healthy adults. For TCRbeta chain sequencing, PBMC samples were collected from trial participants at day 0 and at day 28 after the second dose. The research as a whole found: Most participants were white British and females outnumbered males, and the authors suggested that clonal diversity may have been underestimated. In the small 56-69-year group, the increase in depth fell short of significance, most likely because of low power. Because no day 14 peak-response samples were available, repertoires were characterized only after the peak T cell response. Conclusions about previously exposed vaccinees are limited because only six or seven AZD1222 recipients were SARS-CoV-2 seropositive at baseline. Vaccine-associated CD4 TCRs spanned the whole spike protein, with dominant responses in regions 160-218 and 743-854. Reportedly, close to half of the unique spike-specific TCRs recognized epitopes lying outside the regions that are mutated in the B.1.351 and B.1.1.7 variants. A significant rise in spike-specific TCR breadth and depth was observed after two AZD1222 doses relative to day 0 and relative to MenACWY recipients.

On this clone itself: Which antigen it targets is not known. One base away there is no much larger clone; base qualities are not given.

From the germline V gene, CDR1 is KGHDR and CDR2 is SFDVKD. The germline ends are 13 bases apart after V is trimmed by 4 bases and J by 1 base. The CDR3, from cysteine to phenylalanine, totals 15 residues. The entry retains the CDR3 DNA only, 45 bases that are in frame from base 1. The CDR3 regions of human TCRbeta chains were analyzed by immunosequencing. The authors processed their data as follows. TCRs in the repertoires were matched against a reference library of SARS-CoV-2-specific TCRs that had been generated with the MIRA antigen-specificity platform. Breadth was defined as the fraction of unique TCRs that were SARS-CoV-2-associated, and depth was defined as the fraction of total T cells that were SARS-CoV-2-associated. Using the MIRA data, each spike-specific TCR was mapped to the spike region that the TCR reacts to and placed in a CD4 or CD8 class. Log10-transformed breadth and depth values were compared by one-way ANOVA with Sidak's multiple comparisons tests. Held by TCRdb, this immuneACCESS table contains in-frame sequences only and omits some clones. Under half of the omission traces to an unresolved V gene where checked; the cause of the rest is unknown. V and J calls and clone size are given by that table; D and trimming were obtained from the DNA. This sample is represented by approximately 79,000 clones; around 85% of them were singletons. The ten most abundant clones make up approximately 7.9% of the sample.

The clonotype originates from an adult in good health. The chain was built from TRBV24-1 and TRBJ2-7; 5 matching bases give a weak D call of TRBD1. The source material was peripheral blood, sampled on day 0 of AZD1222 vaccination. The DNA sequence is as follows: TGTGCCACCAGTGACCCAGCCGACAGTTCCTACGAGCAGTACTTC. It translates as CATSDPADSSYEQYF.